This is a list of T cell receptor beta chains from one sample in a study of blood T cell repertoires in COVID-19. Clones were read by immunoSEQ multiplex PCR, and TCRdb kept only the in-frame ones, dropping some. The table has over 95,000 clones, roughly four fifths seen once. Sequencing input: peripheral blood. The source is a human donor in a cohort sampled during active COVID-19. The CDR3 runs from the conserved cysteine through the conserved F or W. Fields, in order: CDR3 protein, CDR3 DNA, V gene, CDR3 length, clone size, D gene, J gene. D genes are given only for firm matches. For some rows the clone size is stated as once, few or many, or as a class when expanded; others skip it.

CDR3: CASSRLETSYNEQFF; DNA: TGCGCCAGCAGTCGACTCGAGACCTCCTACAATGAGCAGTTCTTC; V: TRBV5-1; length: 15; size: -; D: -; J: TRBJ2-1
CDR3: CASISGGAGTEAFF; DNA: TGTGCCAGCATTTCGGGCGGGGCTGGCACTGAAGCTTTCTTT; V: TRBV28; length: 14; size: once; D: -; J: TRBJ1-1
CDR3: CASSDRRDTEAFF; DNA: TGTGCCAGCTCGGACCGGAGGGACACTGAAGCTTTCTTT; V: TRBV7-6; length: 13; size: -; D: -; J: TRBJ1-1
CDR3: CASSVVLGPKTEAFF; DNA: TGTGCCAGCAGCGTAGTGTTGGGCCCGAAAACTGAAGCTTTCTTT; V: TRBV9; length: 15; size: -; D: -; J: TRBJ1-1
CDR3: CASMVVSSYEQYF; DNA: TGTGCCAGCATGGTGGTTAGCTCCTACGAGCAGTACTTC; V: TRBV28; length: 13; size: -; D: -; J: TRBJ2-7
CDR3: CATSDWTSGMADTQYF; DNA: TGTGCCACCAGTGACTGGACTAGCGGGATGGCAGATACGCAGTATTTT; V: TRBV24-1; length: 16; size: -; D: TRBD2; J: TRBJ2-3
CDR3: CASSYLTTGTDEQYF; DNA: TGTGCCAGCAGTTATCTCACGACAGGGACCGACGAGCAGTACTTC; V: TRBV6-2/TRBV6-3; length: 15; size: few; D: TRBD1; J: TRBJ2-7
CDR3: CASSLSQNEKLFF; DNA: TGCGCCAGCAGCTTGTCCCAGAATGAAAAACTGTTTTTT; V: TRBV5-1; length: 13; size: -; D: -; J: TRBJ1-4
CDR3: CASSIGQGTFSNQPQHF; DNA: TGTGCCAGTAGTATCGGACAGGGCACCTTTAGCAATCAGCCCCAGCATTTT; V: TRBV19; length: 17; size: -; D: TRBD1; J: TRBJ1-5
CDR3: CATSRGSGTGVGNQPQHF; DNA: TGTGCCACCAGCAGAGGAAGCGGGACAGGGGTAGGCAATCAGCCCCAGCATTTT; V: TRBV15; length: 18; size: few; D: TRBD1; J: TRBJ1-5
CDR3: CASSRGQATSYEQYF; DNA: TGTGCCAGCAGCCGGGGACAGGCGACCTCCTACGAGCAGTACTTC; V: TRBV6-2/TRBV6-3; length: 15; size: -; D: TRBD1; J: TRBJ2-7
CDR3: CASSSPSGGHYEQYF; DNA: TGTGCCAGCAGTTCGCCAAGCGGGGGGCACTACGAGCAGTACTTC; V: TRBV27; length: 15; size: -; D: TRBD2; J: TRBJ2-7
CDR3: CAWTGGTGANNYYGYTF; DNA: TGTGCCTGGACGGGGGGGACAGGGGCCAACAACTATTATGGCTACACCTTC; V: TRBV30; length: 17; size: once; D: TRBD1; J: TRBJ1-2
CDR3: CASSTRAGGETQYF; DNA: TGTGCCAGCAGTACCAGGGCAGGGGGAGAGACCCAGTACTTC; V: TRBV2; length: 14; size: -; D: TRBD1; J: TRBJ2-5
CDR3: CASSVPGSGNTIYF; DNA: TGTGCCAGCAGTGTTCCCGGGTCTGGAAACACCATATATTTT; V: TRBV2; length: 14; size: -; D: -; J: TRBJ1-3
CDR3: CASSPEGGGRNSPLHF; DNA: TGTGCCAGCAGCCCCGAGGGAGGGGGAAGGAATTCACCCCTCCACTTT; V: TRBV7-9; length: 16; size: -; D: -; J: TRBJ1-6
CDR3: CASRSGQGDTEAFF; DNA: TGTGCCAGCAGATCTGGACAGGGGGACACTGAAGCTTTCTTT; V: TRBV6-5; length: 14; size: -; D: TRBD1; J: TRBJ1-1
CDR3: CASRAGGYSPLHF; DNA: TGTGCCAGCAGGGCAGGGGGTTATTCACCCCTCCACTTT; V: TRBV28; length: 13; size: few; D: TRBD1; J: TRBJ1-6
CDR3: CASSSRGRAGELFF; DNA: TGTGCCAGCAGCTCCAGGGGAAGGGCCGGGGAGCTGTTTTTT; V: TRBV7-2; length: 14; size: -; D: -; J: TRBJ2-2
CDR3: CASSRRDVSTDTQYF; DNA: TGCGCCAGCAGCCGGAGGGACGTTAGCACAGATACGCAGTATTTT; V: TRBV5-1; length: 15; size: -; D: -; J: TRBJ2-3
CDR3: CASKDRVYTQYF; DNA: TGTGCCAGCAAGGACAGGGTTTATACGCAGTATTTT; V: TRBV28; length: 12; size: -; D: TRBD1; J: TRBJ2-3
CDR3: CASSLDPGGAWEQFF; DNA: TGTGCCAGCAGCTTAGATCCCGGGGGGGCGTGGGAGCAGTTCTTC; V: TRBV11-2; length: 15; size: -; D: TRBD2; J: TRBJ2-1
CDR3: CASSRGGTSYEQYF; DNA: TGTGCCAGTTCCCGTGGCGGAACCTCCTACGAGCAGTACTTC; V: TRBV19; length: 14; size: -; D: -; J: TRBJ2-7
CDR3: CSVRDTTYEQYF; DNA: TGCAGCGTACGGGACACAACCTACGAGCAGTACTTC; V: TRBV29-1; length: 12; size: -; D: -; J: TRBJ2-7
CDR3: CASSRGGFVNNEQFF; DNA: TGTGCCAGCAGCCGCGGGGGGTTTGTTAACAATGAGCAGTTCTTC; V: TRBV7-2; length: 15; size: -; D: TRBD2; J: TRBJ2-1
CDR3: CASSQTSSGGLGQYF; DNA: TGTGCCAGCAGTCAGACTTCTAGCGGGGGATTGGGGCAGTACTTC; V: TRBV3-1/TRBV3-2; length: 15; size: few; D: TRBD2; J: TRBJ2-7
CDR3: CASSVGQVNTEAFF; DNA: TGTGCCAGCAGCGTCGGACAGGTGAACACTGAAGCTTTCTTT; V: TRBV9; length: 14; size: many; D: TRBD1; J: TRBJ1-1
CDR3: CASRGKGTTNYGYTF; DNA: TGCGCCAGCAGGGGAAAAGGGACAACTAACTATGGCTACACCTTC; V: TRBV5-1; length: 15; size: -; D: -; J: TRBJ1-2
CDR3: CASSTTGSSGNTIYF; DNA: TGTGCCAGCAGTACGACAGGTTCTTCCGGAAACACCATATATTTT; V: TRBV21-1; length: 15; size: once; D: -; J: TRBJ1-3
CDR3: CASEAPGSDTQYF; DNA: TGTGCCAGCGAAGCCCCAGGGTCAGATACGCAGTATTTT; V: TRBV7-2; length: 13; size: -; D: -; J: TRBJ2-3
CDR3: CASSLVQANTEAFF; DNA: TGCGCCAGCAGCTTGGTGCAGGCGAACACTGAAGCTTTCTTT; V: TRBV5-1; length: 14; size: -; D: -; J: TRBJ1-1